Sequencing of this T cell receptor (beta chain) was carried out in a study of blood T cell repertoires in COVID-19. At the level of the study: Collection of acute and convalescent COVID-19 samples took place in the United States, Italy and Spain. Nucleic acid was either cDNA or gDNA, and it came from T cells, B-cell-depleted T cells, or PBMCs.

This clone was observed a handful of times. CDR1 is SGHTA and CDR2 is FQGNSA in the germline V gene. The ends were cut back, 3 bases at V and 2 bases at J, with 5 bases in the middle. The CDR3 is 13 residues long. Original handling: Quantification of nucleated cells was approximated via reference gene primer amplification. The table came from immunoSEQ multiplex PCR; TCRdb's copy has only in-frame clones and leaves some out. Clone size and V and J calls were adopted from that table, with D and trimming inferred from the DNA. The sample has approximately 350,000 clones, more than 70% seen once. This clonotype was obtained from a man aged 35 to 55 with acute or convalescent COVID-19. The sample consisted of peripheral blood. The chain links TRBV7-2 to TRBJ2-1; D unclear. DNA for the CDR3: TGTGCCAGCAGCTTGACTCCCTACAATGAGCAGTTCTTC. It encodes CASSLTPYNEQFF.